This TCR beta chain originates from a study of OX40 agonist ivuxolimab in advanced cancers. Assay used: immunoSEQ multiplex PCR; TCRdb lists only in-frame clones, some missing. The table lists tens of thousands of clones, about 87% of them singletons, with 0.3% to 0.45% in the top ten. The V gene end was trimmed by 2 bases and the J gene end by 3 bases; junction bases not matched to a gene: 10. From germline, CDR1 is PRHDT and CDR2 FYEKMQ (reference sequence). This CDR3 region has 17 residues. Material: CD4+ or CD8+ T cells sorted from blood, obtained in a trial of the OX40 agonist ivuxolimab. The V and J genes are TRBV13 and TRBJ1-5; 7 positions agree with TRBD1. This clonotype was sampled from an adult with an advanced solid tumor such as melanoma, head and neck, liver or kidney cancer. CDR3: CASSLSQGRGHNQPQHF. The CDR3 DNA sequence: TGTGCCAGCAGCTTAAGTCAGGGGAGGGGGCACAATCAGCCCCAGCATTTT.